The next 8 T cell receptor beta chains were all read from a single sample in a study of OX40 agonist ivuxolimab in advanced cancers. Generated by immunoSEQ multiplex PCR, the TCRdb table keeps only in-frame clones and is missing some. The data contain around 67,000 clones, 84% of them singletons. The starting material was CD4+ or CD8+ T cells sorted from blood, obtained in a trial of the OX40 agonist ivuxolimab. The receptors were gathered from an adult with an advanced solid tumor such as melanoma, head and neck, liver or kidney cancer.

This rearrangement joins TRBV4-2 to TRBJ2-7, with 9 bases matching TRBD2. Germline-derived CDR1 and CDR2 are LGHNA and YNFKEQ. CDR3 size: 16 residues. V lost 4 bases to trimming and J lost 3 bases; unmatched junction nucleotides: 10. This CDR3 is CASSPSGAGGDYEQYF. The DNA of the CDR3 is TGTGCCAGCAGCCCCTCAGGGGCGGGAGGGGACTACGAGCAGTACTTC.

CDR3 coding DNA: TGTGCCAGCAGCTTAGCACTACAGGGACCCCAAGAGACCCAGTACTTC. Protein product: CASSLALQGPQETQYF. This rearrangement joins TRBV7-2 to TRBJ2-5; D perhaps matches TRBD1 (6 bases). Trimming took 0 bases from V and 1 from J, leaving 12 bases between them. CDR1 SGHTA and CDR2 FQGNSA come from the germline V gene. CDR3 length: 16 amino acids.

J is TRBJ2-5 and V is TRBV7-3; 7 bases agree with TRBD2. Germline V gives CDR1 SGHTA, CDR2 FQGTGA. The CDR3 totals 13 residues. V was clipped by 5 bases and J by 3 bases; unmatched bases: 3. The CDR3 coding sequence is TGTGCCAGCAGCATGGGACTAAAAGAGACCCAGTACTTC. Translation gives CASSMGLKETQYF.

The rearrangement uses TRBV6-1 and TRBJ2-5; D may be TRBD1 or TRBD2 (6 bases each). The CDR3 is 15 residues long. Trimming stripped 4 bases from V and 2 bases from J, with 14 bases between. Per the germline V gene, CDR1 is MNHNS and CDR2 is SASEGT. CDR3 in DNA: TGTGCCAGCAGTGCCTGGGAGGACAGTCAAGAGACCCAGTACTTC. This codes for CASSAWEDSQETQYF.

The rearrangement joins TRBV7-9 to TRBJ2-3, with TRBD2 as a possible D gene (6 bases). The CDR3 is 15 amino acids. From germline, CDR1 is SEHNR and CDR2 FQNEAQ (reference sequence). Trimming took 4 bases from V and 2 from J, leaving 13 bases between them. In DNA form, the CDR3 reads TGTGCCAGCAGCTCTAGGGTGGGACTCACAGATACGCAGTATTTT. Translated: CASSSRVGLTDTQYF.

The chain is built from TRBV29-1 and TRBJ2-7; 11 bases are shared with TRBD1. The CDR3 runs to 19 residues. Germline assignment: CDR1 SQVTM and CDR2 ANQGSEA. V was pared by 2 bases and J by 4 bases, with 19 bases of the junction left unmatched. The CDR3 sequence: CSVESPGQGDPTRIYEQYF. CDR3 DNA: TGCAGCGTTGAAAGCCCGGGACAGGGGGATCCTACGCGCATTTACGAGCAGTACTTC.

The J gene is TRBJ2-7, the V gene TRBV5-1, with 12 bases identical to TRBD2. This CDR3 is 16 amino acids long. Losses at the gene ends were 4 bases for V and 5 bases for J; bases not matched to a gene: 10. Germline lookup yields CDR1 SGHRS and CDR2 YFSETQ. The CDR3 loop reads CASSPFRTSGVHEQYF. Here the CDR3 DNA reads TGCGCCAGCAGCCCATTTCGGACTAGCGGGGTCCACGAGCAGTACTTC. Supplemented by reference TRBV5-1 and TRBJ2-7, the full variable domain reads KAGVTQTPRYLIKTRGQQVTLSCSPISGHRSVSWYQQTPGQGLQFLFEYFSETQRNKGNFPGRFSGRQFSNSRSEMNVSTLELGDSALYLCASSPFRTSGVHEQYFGPGTRLTVT.

The chain carries TRBV5-4 and TRBJ2-3, with 9 nucleotides matching TRBD1. Germline CDR1 is SGHNT and CDR2 is YYREEE (reference sequence). V shed 0 bases, J shed 3 bases, and the junction held 5 bases outside the gene matches. The CDR3 runs to 16 residues. This CDR3 reads CASSLEGQGLTDTQYF. In nucleotides, the CDR3 is TGTGCCAGCAGCTTGGAAGGACAGGGGTTGACAGATACGCAGTATTTT.